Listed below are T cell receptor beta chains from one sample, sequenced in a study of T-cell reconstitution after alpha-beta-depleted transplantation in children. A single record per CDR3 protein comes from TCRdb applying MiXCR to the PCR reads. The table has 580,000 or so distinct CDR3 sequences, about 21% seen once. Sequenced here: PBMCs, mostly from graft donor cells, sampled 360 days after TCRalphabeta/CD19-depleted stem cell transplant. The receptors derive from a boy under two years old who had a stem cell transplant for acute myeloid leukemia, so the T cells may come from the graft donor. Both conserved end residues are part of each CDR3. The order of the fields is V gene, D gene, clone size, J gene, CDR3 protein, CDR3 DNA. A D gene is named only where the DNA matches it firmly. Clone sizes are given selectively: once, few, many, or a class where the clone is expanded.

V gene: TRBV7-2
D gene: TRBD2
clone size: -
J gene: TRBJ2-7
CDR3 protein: CASSFWAGVNEQYF
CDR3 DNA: TGTGCCAGCAGCTTTTGGGCGGGGGTGAACGAGCAGTACTTC

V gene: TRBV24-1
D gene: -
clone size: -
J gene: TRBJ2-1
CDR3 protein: CANSVPRYNEQFF
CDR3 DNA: TGTGCCAACAGTGTACCCAGGTACAATGAGCAGTTCTTC

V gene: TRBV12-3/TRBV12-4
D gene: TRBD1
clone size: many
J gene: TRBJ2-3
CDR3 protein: CASSRQGRPPDTQYF
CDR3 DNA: TGTGCCAGCAGCCGACAGGGAAGGCCGCCAGATACGCAGTATTTT

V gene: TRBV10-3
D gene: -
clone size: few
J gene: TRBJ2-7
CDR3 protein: CAISEGRGHEQYF
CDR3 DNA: TGTGCCATCAGTGAGGGTAGGGGCCACGAGCAGTACTTC

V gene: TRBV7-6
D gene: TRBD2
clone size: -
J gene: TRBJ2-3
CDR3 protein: CASTLAGGERNTDTQYF
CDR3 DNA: TGTGCCAGCACCCTAGCGGGGGGGGAAAGGAACACAGATACGCAGTATTTT

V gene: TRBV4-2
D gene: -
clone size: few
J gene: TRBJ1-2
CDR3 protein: CASSRGRGGETYGYTF
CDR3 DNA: TGTGCCAGCAGCCGCGGAAGGGGCGGGGAGACCTATGGCTACACCTTC

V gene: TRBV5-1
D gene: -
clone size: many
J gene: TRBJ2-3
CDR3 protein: CASSAGASDTQYF
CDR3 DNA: TGCGCCAGCAGCGCAGGAGCCTCAGATACGCAGTATTTT

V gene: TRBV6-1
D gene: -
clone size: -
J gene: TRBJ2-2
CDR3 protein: CASRRITGELFF
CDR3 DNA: TGTGCCAGCAGGAGGATAACCGGGGAGCTGTTTTTT

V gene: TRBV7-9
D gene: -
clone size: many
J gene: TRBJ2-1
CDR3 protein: CASSLEWVRSYNEQFF
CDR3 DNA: TGTGCCAGCAGCTTAGAGTGGGTACGGTCCTACAATGAGCAGTTCTTC

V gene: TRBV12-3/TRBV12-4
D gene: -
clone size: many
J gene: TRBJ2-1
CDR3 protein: CASSLVHEQFF
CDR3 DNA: TGTGCCAGCAGTTTAGTGCATGAGCAGTTCTTC

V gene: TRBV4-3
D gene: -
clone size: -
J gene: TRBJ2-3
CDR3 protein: CASSKEGYSTDTQYF
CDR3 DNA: TGCGCCAGCAGCAAAGAAGGATATAGCACAGATACGCAGTATTTT

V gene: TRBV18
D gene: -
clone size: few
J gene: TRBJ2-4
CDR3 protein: CASSPQADGGDRIQYF
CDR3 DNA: TGTGCCAGCTCACCGCAAGCCGACGGGGGCGATCGCATTCAGTACTTC

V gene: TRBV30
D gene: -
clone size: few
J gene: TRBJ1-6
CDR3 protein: CAWRGGNNSPLHF
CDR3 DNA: TGTGCCTGGAGAGGCGGGAATAATTCACCCCTCCACTTT

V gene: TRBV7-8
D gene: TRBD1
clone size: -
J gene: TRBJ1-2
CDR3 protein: CASSPDRAMRNYGYTF
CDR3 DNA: TGTGCCAGCAGCCCCGACAGGGCGATGAGGAACTATGGCTACACCTTC

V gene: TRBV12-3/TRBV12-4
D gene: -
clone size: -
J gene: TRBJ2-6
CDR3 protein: CASGDTSEGWANVLTF
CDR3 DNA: TGTGCCAGCGGGGACACTTCAGAGGGCTGGGCCAACGTCCTGACTTTC

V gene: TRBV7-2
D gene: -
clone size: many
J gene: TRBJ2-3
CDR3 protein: CASSLAELAGDTQYF
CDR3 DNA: TGTGCCAGCAGCTTAGCAGAGCTTGCAGGAGATACGCAGTATTTT

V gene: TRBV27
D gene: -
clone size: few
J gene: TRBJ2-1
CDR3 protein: CASRGLMTVYNEQFF
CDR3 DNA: TGTGCCAGCAGAGGACTCATGACTGTCTACAATGAGCAGTTCTTC

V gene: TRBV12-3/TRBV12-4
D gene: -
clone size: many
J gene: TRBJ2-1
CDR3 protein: CASSSTSGVPSRNEQFF
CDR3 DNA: TGTGCCAGCAGTTCGACCTCCGGGGTCCCGAGCCGGAATGAGCAGTTCTTC